The 14 T cell receptor beta chains below were found in one sample sequenced in a study of naive and memory T cell subsets (TCRdb year 2017). Library preparation used UMI-ligation and nested PCR. TCRdb names Illumina MiSeq as the instrument used. Four rounds of PCR, run with the SP2 primer together with nested alpha and beta constant region primers, were used to amplify the ligated cDNA. Clones were called with MiXCR by TCRdb after fastp trimmed the public reads at Q25, and only in-frame beta chains were retained. For every CDR3 protein sequence, its rows merge into one entry that carries the most common genes and DNA. The sample table records under 35,000 distinct CDR3 sequences; about 6.9% of these occur just once. Together, the top ten hold approximately 2.8% of the sample. This specimen's treatment or condition label, per the study, means: skin biopsy from PPD injection site in Mantoux-positive individual. A robust, sensitive protocol for the amplification, sequencing and analysis of TCRs was described in the study, in which 3' ligation of a UMI-containing oligonucleotide to TCR cDNA was used.

This specimen was skin, taken from a tuberculin skin test site. The receptor source for this set is an adult in good health.

This clonotype was observed many times. This chain connects TRBV4-1 to TRBJ2-3; D gene uncertain. There are 15 residues in the CDR3. Per the germline V gene, CDR1 is MGHRA and CDR2 is YSYEKL. V shed 0 bases and J shed 2 bases, with 9 bases lying between them. CDR3 sequence: CASSQDDRDTDTQYF. In DNA form, the CDR3 reads TGCGCCAGCAGCCAAGATGACCGCGACACAGATACGCAGTATTTT.

This clonotype turned up a few times. J is TRBJ1-2 and V is TRBV20-1; 7 bases agree with TRBD1. The CDR3 runs 13 residues. With V trimmed by 5 bases and J by 0 bases, 3 bases remained unmatched. Germline V gene sequence: CDR1 DFQATT, CDR2 SNEGSKA (reference sequence). The CDR3 DNA reads TGCAGTGCTTGGGACAGCACTAACTATGGCTACACCTTC. Encoded protein: CSAWDSTNYGYTF.

This chain joins TRBV7-6 and TRBJ1-1, with D possibly matching TRBD1 (5 bases). Trimming took off 8 bases at V and 0 bases at J, with 7 bases between the two ends. Germline CDR1 SGHVS, CDR2 FNYEAQ. The CDR3 is made up of 12 amino acids. Here the CDR3 DNA reads TGTGCCAGCGGAGGGGTGAACACTGAAGCTTTCTTT. This encodes CASGGVNTEAFF.

V is TRBV6-2 or TRBV6-3 and J is TRBJ1-2; no clear D. The CDR3 is 11 residues long. CDR1 MNHEY and CDR2 SVGEGT come from the germline V gene. V was trimmed by 0 bases and J by 8 bases, leaving 4 bases between them. In nucleotides, the CDR3 is TGTGCCAGCAGTTACTCGGTCGGCTACACCTTC. It translates to CASSYSVGYTF.

This clonotype occurred many times. The V gene is TRBV20-1, the J gene TRBJ2-5; 12 bases fit TRBD2. V trimming: 1 base; J trimming: 4 bases; junction bases outside the gene matches: 7. This CDR3 is built from 16 residues. The germline V gene encodes CDR1 DFQATT and CDR2 SNEGSKA (reference sequence). CDR3: CSARVASGGAAETQYF. DNA for the CDR3: TGCAGTGCTAGAGTCGCTAGCGGGGGGGCTGCAGAGACCCAGTACTTC.

This clonotype has ten or more counts. The chain recombines TRBV19 with TRBJ2-1; D not certain. V dropped 2 bases and J dropped 8 bases, with 10 bases sitting between them. This CDR3 has 13 amino acids. Germline V gives CDR1 LNHDA, CDR2 SQIVND (reference sequence). This chain's CDR3 is CASSILANYEQFF. CDR3 sequence (DNA): TGTGCCAGTAGTATATTGGCAAATTATGAGCAGTTCTTC.

This clonotype occurred many times. V and J are TRBV7-6 and TRBJ2-3; D may match TRBD1 or TRBD2 (6 bases each). The CDR3 runs to 16 residues. V was shortened by 1 base and J by 0 bases, with 11 bases between the two germline ends. Germline-derived CDR1 and CDR2 are SGHVS and FNYEAQ. In DNA, the CDR3 is TGTGCCAGCAGCTTAGGTCGGGGGCCTAGCACAGATACGCAGTATTTT. Encoded protein: CASSLGRGPSTDTQYF.

CDR3 residues: CASSRTGQGNEKLFF. The CDR3 region has the DNA TGTGCCAGCAGCCGGACAGGGCAGGGTAATGAAAAACTGTTTTTT. This chain joins TRBV3-1 and TRBJ1-4; TRBD1 aligns across 8 bases. Germline loops: CDR1 LGHDT, CDR2 YNNKEL (reference sequence). V was clipped by 4 bases and J by 4 bases; unmatched bases: 5. The length of the CDR3 is 15 residues.

The V and J genes are TRBV20-1 and TRBJ1-4, with TRBD1 matching 9 bases. V was clipped by 2 bases and J by 8 bases; unmatched bases: 9. The CDR3 has 15 residues. Germline CDR1 and CDR2: DFQATT and SNEGSKA (reference sequence). CDR3 nucleotides: TGCAGTGCTAGAAGTACCGGGACAGGGACCGAAAAACTGTTTTTT. Translating it yields CSARSTGTGTEKLFF.

This clonotype was seen many times. The chain joins TRBV7-9 to TRBJ1-1, with TRBD1 as a possible D gene (5 bases). The CDR3 is 15 amino acids. Trimming stripped 5 bases from V and 1 base from J, with 14 bases between. Germline lookup yields CDR1 SEHNR and CDR2 FQNEAQ (reference sequence). The chain's CDR3 is CASSTRDLANTEAFF. CDR3 nucleotides: TGTGCCAGCAGCACGAGGGACCTAGCGAACACTGAAGCTTTCTTT.

This clonotype was recorded many times. This chain links TRBV18 with TRBJ2-7; D not resolved. The CDR3 sequence is 12 residues long. V was pared by 3 bases and J by 3 bases, with 6 bases between. CDR1 and CDR2 from the germline V gene are KGHSH and LQKENI. Here the CDR3 DNA reads TGTGCCAGCTCACCGAGGAGCTACGAGCAGTACTTC. Translated: CASSPRSYEQYF.

This clonotype rates as medium-sized. An end of the junction differs from the germline gene, which may be a read error. The chain is built from TRBV20-1 and TRBJ1-6, with no clear D. Germline values: CDR1 DFQATT, CDR2 SNEGSKA (reference sequence). This CDR3 has 14 residues. The CDR3 region is CSARDREYPQYNPF. DNA of the CDR3: TGCAGTGCTAGAGATCGGGAGTATCCCCAATATAATCCCTTT.

The table lists this clonotype with many counts. The chain couples TRBV10-2 to TRBJ2-2; 16 nucleotides line up with TRBD2. This CDR3 is 17 amino acids long. The germline V gene encodes CDR1 WSHSY and CDR2 SAAADI. With 6 bases clipped from V and 2 bases from J, the junction kept 3 bases outside the gene matches. CDR3 nucleotides: TGCGCCAGCAGGGGACTAGCGGGGGGGAGAAACACCGGGGAGCTGTTTTTT. Translating gives CASRGLAGGRNTGELFF.

The chain uses TRBV7-8 and TRBJ2-7, with TRBD2 identical over 7 bases. The V gene end was trimmed by 4 bases and the J gene end by 2 bases; junction bases not matched to a gene: 5. This CDR3 region has 14 residues. The V gene's germline CDR1 is SGHVS and CDR2 FQNEAQ. CDR3 protein: CASSSLGGAYEQYF. DNA of the CDR3: TGTGCCAGCAGCTCCCTGGGGGGGGCCTACGAGCAGTACTTC.